This entry lists 26 T cell receptor beta chains sequenced from one sample in a study of blood T cells in healthy people across ages. Together with a sample-barcoded 5' primer, a J-beta primer mix was included in a second PCR lasting about 6 to 12 cycles. Via MiXCR, TCRdb re-called the 5' RACE reads, giving one row per CDR3 protein. In the table there are around 690,000 distinct CDR3 sequences, about 53% of which are singletons. The sample taken for sequencing was blood. These receptors originate from a man aged 60-69 years in good health.

This sequence joins TRBV20-1 and TRBJ1-1; D call uncertain. Germline CDR1 and CDR2: DFQATT and SNEGSKA (reference sequence). There are 11 residues in the CDR3. Trimming took off 4 bases at V and 4 bases at J, with 7 bases between the two ends. In DNA, the CDR3 is TGCAGTGCTAACATCGTCACTGAAGCTTTCTTT. This encodes CSANIVTEAFF.

The chain carries TRBV3-1 and TRBJ1-2; D not certain. The V end lost 1 base, the J end lost 8 bases, and 11 bases lay between the germline ends. There are 13 residues in the CDR3. Germline lookup yields CDR1 LGHDT and CDR2 YNNKEL (reference sequence). CDR3 nucleotides: TGTGCCAGCAGCCAAGGCGGGTTCCGGGGCTACACCTTC. Amino acid sequence: CASSQGGFRGYTF.

The chain links TRBV5-8 to TRBJ2-5; D is unresolved. The V end lost 2 bases, the J end lost 2 bases, and 13 bases lay between the germline ends. The CDR3 extends over 15 amino acids. Germline assignment: CDR1 SGHTS and CDR2 YDEGEE. Written as DNA, the CDR3 is TGTGCCAGCAGCTTTGGCTCGGCGATTCAAGAGACCCAGTACTTC. It translates to CASSFGSAIQETQYF. Variable domain in full (rest from reference TRBV5-8 and TRBJ2-5): EAGVTQSPTHLIKTRGQQATLRCSPISGHTSVYWYQQALGLGLQFLLWYDEGEERNRGNFPPRFSGRQFPNYSSELNVNALELEDSALYLCASSFGSAIQETQYFGPGTRLLVL.

This clonotype was found a few times. The V gene is TRBV20-1, the J gene TRBJ2-3; D is possibly TRBD1 or TRBD2 (6 bases each). CDR3 size: 16 residues. CDR1 and CDR2 (germline): DFQATT, SNEGSKA (reference sequence). Trimming pared 6 bases from V and 5 bases from J, leaving 24 bases between. The CDR3 DNA follows: TGCAGTGCCCCCAATCTAGTGGGGGGCACCGGAGATACGCAGTATTTT. Amino acids: CSAPNLVGGTGDTQYF.

This clonotype has ten or more counts. The chain has TRBV27 and TRBJ2-5; tentative D call: TRBD2 (7 bases). The CDR3 totals 15 residues. The ends were cut back, 5 bases at V and 1 base at J, with 14 bases in the middle. Per the germline V gene, CDR1 is MNHEY and CDR2 is SMNVEV (reference sequence). This CDR3 reads CASSPGGGVQETQYF. DNA for the CDR3: TGTGCCAGCAGTCCAGGAGGGGGGGTCCAAGAGACCCAGTACTTC.

This sequence joins TRBV7-8 and TRBJ2-5; possibly TRBD1 for D (6 bases). Between the trimmed V and J ends, which lost 3 bases and 5 bases, there was a span of 13 bases. The CDR3 covers 14 residues. CDR1 and CDR2 from the germline V gene are SGHVS and FQNEAQ. CDR3 DNA: TGTGCCAGCAGCTTGATCCAGGGGCGGGAGACCCAGTACTTC. Its protein product is CASSLIQGRETQYF.

V and J are TRBV3-1 and TRBJ2-5; 10 nucleotides agree with TRBD2. The CDR3 contains 16 residues. Germline V gene sequence: CDR1 LGHDT, CDR2 YNNKEL (reference sequence). V was clipped by 1 base and J by 13 bases; unmatched bases: 15. DNA for the CDR3: TGTGCCAGCAGCCAAGCATCGGGGCTAGCGGGAGCCGGGATGTACTTC. The encoded protein is CASSQASGLAGAGMYF.

This clonotype was recorded once. The CDR3 sequence is CARDWGSSTDTQYF. CDR3 nucleotide sequence: TGTGCCAGAGATTGGGGGTCAAGCACAGATACGCAGTATTTT. V gene TRBV12-3 or TRBV12-4 combines with J gene TRBJ2-3, with D tentatively TRBD1 or TRBD2 (5 bases each). Trimming left V 9 bases short and J 0 bases short, with 13 bases between. The CDR3 is 14 residues long.

The chain combines TRBV9 with TRBJ2-1; D is tentatively TRBD1 or TRBD2 (6 bases each). Per germline, CDR1 SGDLS and CDR2 YYNGEE. V lost 4 bases, J lost 5 bases, and 13 bases lay in between. The CDR3 runs 14 residues. CDR3 loop: CASSFRGPNNEQFF. The CDR3 DNA reads as TGTGCCAGCAGCTTCCGGGGGCCGAACAATGAGCAGTTCTTC.

The chain is built from TRBV3-1 and TRBJ2-5, with D possibly being TRBD1 (5 bases). Germline V gene data show CDR1 as LGHDT and CDR2 as YNNKEL (reference sequence). The CDR3 covers 15 residues. The V and J ends lost 3 bases and 2 bases respectively, with 13 bases between them. The CDR3 bases are TGTGCCAGCAGCCAGCAGACAGTCCCACAAGAGACCCAGTACTTC. Its translation is CASSQQTVPQETQYF.

This clonotype was counted at least ten times. The V gene is TRBV7-9, the J gene TRBJ2-2, with D perhaps given as TRBD1 or TRBD2 (5 bases each). V gave up 5 bases and J gave up 6 bases, with 16 bases separating them. CDR3 size: 15 residues. Germline CDR1 and CDR2: SEHNR and FQNEAQ (reference sequence). CDR3 residues: CASSPRRGDPGELFF. In nucleotides, the CDR3 is TGTGCCAGCAGCCCTCGGCGAGGGGACCCCGGGGAGCTGTTTTTT.

This chain connects TRBV20-1 to TRBJ2-7; TRBD2 matches 7 bases. CDR1 and CDR2 from the germline V gene are DFQATT and SNEGSKA (reference sequence). CDR3 length: 14 residues. V lost 2 bases, J lost 2 bases, and 6 bases stayed unmatched. CDR3 nucleotide sequence: TGCAGTGCTAGACCCCCCGGGGGGACCTACGAGCAGTACTTC. Its translation is CSARPPGGTYEQYF.

This clonotype turned up a few times. V and J are TRBV28 and TRBJ2-5, with 10 nucleotides matching TRBD2. V lost 5 bases to trimming and J lost 5 bases; unmatched junction nucleotides: 11. This CDR3 comprises 16 residues. Germline assignment: CDR1 MDHEN and CDR2 SYDVKM. The CDR3 DNA follows: TGTGCCAGCAGTCCACCAGGGACTAGCGATGGGGAGACCCAGTACTTC. Amino acids: CASSPPGTSDGETQYF.

The J gene is TRBJ2-5, the V gene TRBV20-1; tentatively, D is TRBD1 or TRBD2 (5 bases each). The DNA end is a closer match to TRBJ2-7, so the J assignment may be wrong. CDR3 size: 13 residues. Germline values: CDR1 DFQATT, CDR2 SNEGSKA (reference sequence). CDR3 residues: CSARPPGRYEQYF. The CDR3 region has the DNA TGCAGTGCCCGTCCACCGGGACGCTACGAGCAGTACTTC.

This clonotype has a single count. The gene calls are TRBV20-1 and TRBJ1-5; 7 bases are shared with TRBD1. CDR1 is DFQATT and CDR2 is SNEGSKA in the germline V gene (reference sequence). V trimming: 3 bases; J trimming: 11 bases; junction bases outside the gene matches: 10. The CDR3 spans 13 residues. Here the CDR3 reads CSARGPGQTTQHF. The CDR3 coding sequence is TGCAGTGCTAGGGGCCCGGGACAGACGACCCAGCATTTT.

With regard to this clonotype: Given a much more abundant clone one base away, this may be a read error. The chain employs TRBV5-1 and TRBJ1-2, with 7 bases that match TRBD1. Germline assignment: CDR1 SGHRS and CDR2 YFSETQ. Trimming at V came to 3 bases and at J to 4 bases, leaving 3 bases not matched to a gene. The CDR3 extends over 13 amino acids. CDR3 coding DNA: TGCGCCAGCAGCTCGACAGGGATCTATGGCTACACCTTC. This sequence encodes CASSSTGIYGYTF.

The chain carries TRBV6-6 and TRBJ1-4; D possibly corresponds to TRBD1 (5 bases). The CDR3 length is 15 residues. V lost 6 bases and J lost 5, with 16 bases in between. Germline CDR1 MNHNY, CDR2 SVGAGI (reference sequence). CDR3: CASRYTGTPNEKLFF. CDR3 DNA sequence: TGTGCCAGCAGATACACCGGGACCCCAAATGAAAAACTGTTTTTT.

V usage is TRBV27 and J usage is TRBJ2-3, with 9 bases lining up with TRBD1. This CDR3 contains 15 residues. V trimming: 6 bases; J trimming: 3 bases; junction bases outside the gene matches: 7. CDR1 is MNHEY, CDR2 SMNVEV, per germline (reference sequence). CDR3 sequence: CASSWTGAGTDTQYF. CDR3 DNA: TGTGCCAGCAGCTGGACAGGGGCAGGTACAGATACGCAGTATTTT.

This clonotype was seen only a few times. The chain combines TRBV5-1 with TRBJ2-7, with TRBD2 as a possible D gene (6 bases). The closer fit of TRBJ2-5 to the DNA end suggests the J call may be wrong. Germline assignment: CDR1 SGHRS and CDR2 YFSETQ. The CDR3 is 14 residues long. The CDR3 here is CASSAGRRQETQYF. The CDR3 nucleotides read TGCGCCAGCAGCGCGGGAAGGAGGCAAGAGACCCAGTACTTC.

The chain has TRBV7-9 and TRBJ2-5; D is unresolved. Trimming stripped 1 base from V and 13 bases from J, with 16 bases between. This CDR3 region has 13 residues. Germline V CDR1 and CDR2: SEHNR, FQNEAQ (reference sequence). Here the CDR3 DNA reads TGTGCCAGCAGCTTAGTGCCCCACCCCACTGCGTACTTC. Translated, it gives CASSLVPHPTAYF.

This clonotype came up a few times. The chain uses TRBV28 and TRBJ2-5, with 7 bases that match TRBD1. The CDR3 spans 15 residues. V was pared by 5 bases and J by 5 bases, with 11 bases of the junction left unmatched. Germline-derived CDR1 and CDR2 are MDHEN and SYDVKM. The CDR3 reads CASSPQTGPDETQYF. CDR3 DNA sequence: TGTGCCAGCAGTCCCCAGACAGGGCCGGACGAGACCCAGTACTTC. Looking up the rest from reference TRBV28 and TRBJ2-5 gives the full variable domain: DVKVTQSSRYLVKRTGEKVFLECVQDMDHENMFWYRQDPGLGLRLIYFSYDVKMKEKGDIPEGYSVSREKKERFSLILESASTNQTSMYLCASSPQTGPDETQYFGPGTRLLVL.

The chain couples TRBV20-1 to TRBJ2-7, with 12 bases that match TRBD2. The CDR3 totals 14 residues. Germline CDR1 DFQATT, CDR2 SNEGSKA (reference sequence). V dropped 6 bases and J dropped 1; count of bases not matched to a gene: 4. CDR3: CSATSGGPSYEQYF. Written as DNA, the CDR3 is TGCAGTGCCACTAGCGGGGGGCCTTCCTACGAGCAGTACTTC.

A note on this clonotype: One junction end disagrees with the germline gene, perhaps due to a read error. V and J are TRBV7-6 and TRBJ2-2; tentative D call: TRBD2 (6 bases). Per germline, CDR1 SGHVS and CDR2 FNYEAQ. CDR3 size: 15 residues. CDR3 sequence: CASSFNGGNIGELFF. The CDR3 region has the DNA TGTGCCAGCAGCTTCAATGGGGGGAACATCGGGGAGCTGTTTTTT.

The chain recombines TRBV29-1 with TRBJ1-4, with 7 bases matching TRBD1. CDR1 is SQVTM and CDR2 is ANQGSEA in the germline V gene. Germline trimming cut 5 bases from V and 5 bases from J; bases unmatched to any gene: 11. CDR3 length: 15 amino acids. This CDR3 reads CSVSGTDQSNEKLFF. CDR3 DNA sequence: TGCAGCGTTTCGGGGACAGACCAATCAAATGAAAAACTGTTTTTT.

V gene TRBV9 combines with J gene TRBJ2-7, with TRBD2 matching 10 bases. The CDR3 spans 15 residues. J lost 5 bases, V lost 0 bases, and 5 bases had no gene match. Germline CDR1 SGDLS, CDR2 YYNGEE. The CDR3 sequence is CASSVGLAGVHEQYF. Written as DNA, the CDR3 is TGTGCCAGCAGCGTAGGGCTAGCGGGGGTCCACGAGCAGTACTTC.

This clonotype showed up just once. The rearrangement joins TRBV7-2 to TRBJ2-3; TRBD2 matches at 7 bases. This CDR3 has 14 residues. Germline V gene lookup returns CDR1 SGHTA and CDR2 FQGNSA. V lost 6 bases and J lost 7; bases outside the gene matches: 10. The CDR3 coding sequence is TGTGCCAGCAGGGGGGGGGGGACCACCTATACGCAGTATTTT. Protein product: CASRGGGTTYTQYF.